Listed here is a single T cell receptor beta chain. The data derive from a study of blood T cell repertoires in COVID-19. Study at large: Sources were T cells, B-cell-depleted T cells, or PBMCs; the material itself was cDNA or gDNA.

Measured with immunoSEQ multiplex PCR; TCRdb has only the in-frame clones, and not every one. Counted here are some 150,000 clones, 70% to 90% occurring once; the ten biggest clones make up approximately 10%. V lost 5 bases and J lost 4; bases outside the gene matches: 7. CDR3 size: 14 residues. Germline V gene lookup returns CDR1 MNHEY and CDR2 SVGAGI. The rearrangement uses TRBV6-5 and TRBJ1-2; 7 nucleotides line up with TRBD1. The sequencing input was peripheral blood. This TCR came from a woman in her fifties or sixties with COVID-19, enrolled during active disease. The CDR3 reads CASSSDGTVYGYTF. In DNA form, the CDR3 reads TGTGCCAGCAGTAGTGACGGGACAGTCTATGGCTACACCTTC.